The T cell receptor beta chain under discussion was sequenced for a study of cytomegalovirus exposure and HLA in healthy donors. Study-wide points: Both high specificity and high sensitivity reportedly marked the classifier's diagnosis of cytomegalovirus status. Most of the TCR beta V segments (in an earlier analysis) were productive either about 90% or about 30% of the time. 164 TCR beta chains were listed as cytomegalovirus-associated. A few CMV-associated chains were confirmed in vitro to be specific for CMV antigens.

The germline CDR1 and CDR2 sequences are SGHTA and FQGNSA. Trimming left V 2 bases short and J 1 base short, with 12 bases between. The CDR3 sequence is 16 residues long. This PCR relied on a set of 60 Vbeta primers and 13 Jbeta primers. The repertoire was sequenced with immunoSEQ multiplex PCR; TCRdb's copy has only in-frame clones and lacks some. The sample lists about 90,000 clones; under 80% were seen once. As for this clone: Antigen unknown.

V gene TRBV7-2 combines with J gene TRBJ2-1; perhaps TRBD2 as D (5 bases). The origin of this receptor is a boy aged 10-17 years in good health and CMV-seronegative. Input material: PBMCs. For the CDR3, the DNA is TGTGCCAGCAGCTTAAAGCGGAGAGGGTCCTACAATGAGCAGTTCTTC. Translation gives CASSLKRRGSYNEQFF.